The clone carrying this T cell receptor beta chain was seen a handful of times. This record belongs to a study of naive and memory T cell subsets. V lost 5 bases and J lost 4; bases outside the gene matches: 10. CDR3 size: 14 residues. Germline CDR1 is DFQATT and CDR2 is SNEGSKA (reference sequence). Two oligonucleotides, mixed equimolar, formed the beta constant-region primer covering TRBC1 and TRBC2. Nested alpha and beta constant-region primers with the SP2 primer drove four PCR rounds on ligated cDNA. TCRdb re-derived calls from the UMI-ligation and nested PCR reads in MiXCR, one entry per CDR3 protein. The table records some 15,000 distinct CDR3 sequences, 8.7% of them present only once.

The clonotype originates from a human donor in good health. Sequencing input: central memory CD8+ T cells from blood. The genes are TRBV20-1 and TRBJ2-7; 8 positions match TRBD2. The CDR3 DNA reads TGCAGTGCTCACCTACTAGCGGAATCGTACGAGCAGTACTTC. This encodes CSAHLLAESYEQYF.